This T cell receptor (beta chain) was observed in a study of blood T cell repertoires in COVID-19. About the research overall: Whether acute or convalescent, the COVID-19 samples came from the United States, Italy and Spain.

Unmatched junction bases numbered 8, after V lost 5 bases and J lost 6 bases. The CDR3 sequence is 15 residues long. Germline-derived CDR1 and CDR2 are LNHDA and SQIVND (reference sequence). Authors' data handling: Amplification with reference gene primers provided the estimates of nucleated cell counts. Produced via immunoSEQ multiplex PCR; TCRdb's table is partial and in-frame only. That table gives V, J and clone size, and the DNA gave D and trimming. The sample includes approximately 110,000 clones, over 75% seen only once; the top ten take 32%. This clone was counted between two and nine times. This TCR was recovered from a woman over 75 with acute or convalescent COVID-19. Material for sequencing was peripheral blood. The V call is TRBV19, the J call TRBJ1-5; 9 bases agree with TRBD1. CDR3 DNA: TGTGCCAGTAGTGGGACAGGGAGTCTGGGTCAGCCCCAGCATTTT. The encoded protein is CASSGTGSLGQPQHF.